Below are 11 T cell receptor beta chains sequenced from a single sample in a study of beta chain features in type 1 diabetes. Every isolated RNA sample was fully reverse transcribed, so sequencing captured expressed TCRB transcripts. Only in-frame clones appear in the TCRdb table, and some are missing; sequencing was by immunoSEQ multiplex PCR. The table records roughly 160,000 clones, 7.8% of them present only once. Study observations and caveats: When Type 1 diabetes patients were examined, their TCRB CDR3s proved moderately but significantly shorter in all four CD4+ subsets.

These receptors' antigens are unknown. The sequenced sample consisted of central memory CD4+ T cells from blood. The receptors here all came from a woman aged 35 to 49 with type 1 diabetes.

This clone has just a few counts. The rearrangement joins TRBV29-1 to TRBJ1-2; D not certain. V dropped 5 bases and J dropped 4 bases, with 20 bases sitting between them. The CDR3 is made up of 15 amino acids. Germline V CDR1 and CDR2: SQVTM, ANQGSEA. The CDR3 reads CSVPPRDSTIYGYTF. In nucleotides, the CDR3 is TGCAGCGTTCCTCCTCGGGATTCTACTATCTATGGCTACACCTTC.

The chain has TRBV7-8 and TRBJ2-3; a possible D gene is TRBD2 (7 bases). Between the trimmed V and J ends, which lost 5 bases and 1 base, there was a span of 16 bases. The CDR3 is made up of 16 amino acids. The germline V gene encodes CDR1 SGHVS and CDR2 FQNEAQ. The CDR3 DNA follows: TGTGCCAGCAGCCCAAAAACAGGGAGGGGCACAGATACGCAGTATTTT. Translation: CASSPKTGRGTDTQYF.

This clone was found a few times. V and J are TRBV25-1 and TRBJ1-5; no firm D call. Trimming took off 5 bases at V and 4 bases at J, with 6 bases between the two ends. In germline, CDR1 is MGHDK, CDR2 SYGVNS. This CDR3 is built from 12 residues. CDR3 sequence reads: CASSTRNQPQHF. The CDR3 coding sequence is TGTGCCAGCAGTACGAGGAATCAGCCCCAGCATTTT.

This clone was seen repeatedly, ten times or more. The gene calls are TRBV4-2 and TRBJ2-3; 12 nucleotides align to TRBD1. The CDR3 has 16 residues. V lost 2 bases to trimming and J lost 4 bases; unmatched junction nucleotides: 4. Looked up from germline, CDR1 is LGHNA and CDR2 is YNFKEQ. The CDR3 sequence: CASSQSGTGGSDTQYF. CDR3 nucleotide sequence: TGTGCCAGCAGCCAATCAGGGACAGGGGGCTCAGATACGCAGTATTTT.

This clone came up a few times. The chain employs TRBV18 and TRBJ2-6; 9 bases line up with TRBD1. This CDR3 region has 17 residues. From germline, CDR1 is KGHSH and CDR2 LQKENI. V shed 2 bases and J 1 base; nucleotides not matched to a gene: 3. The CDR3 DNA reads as TGTGCCAGCTCACCATGGACAGGGGAGTCTGGGGCCAACGTCCTGACTTTC. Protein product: CASSPWTGESGANVLTF. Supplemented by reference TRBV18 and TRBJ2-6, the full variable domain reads NAGVMQNPRHLVRRRGQEARLRCSPMKGHSHVYWYRQLPEEGLKFMVYLQKENIIDESGMPKERFSAEFPKEGPSILRIQQVVRGDSAAYFCASSPWTGESGANVLTFGAGSRLTVL.

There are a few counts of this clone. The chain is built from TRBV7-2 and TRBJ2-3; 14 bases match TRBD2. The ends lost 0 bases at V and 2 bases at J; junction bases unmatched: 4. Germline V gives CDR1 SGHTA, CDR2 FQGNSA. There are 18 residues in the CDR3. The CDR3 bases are TGTGCCAGCAGCTTAGCGCAGACTAGCGGGAGGGCCACAGATACGCAGTATTTT. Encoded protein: CASSLAQTSGRATDTQYF. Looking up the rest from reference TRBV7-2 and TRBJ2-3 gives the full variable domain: GAGVSQSPSNKVTEKGKDVELRCDPISGHTALYWYRQSLGQGLEFLIYFQGNSAPDKSGLPSDRFSAERTGGSVSTLTIQRTQQEDSAVYLCASSLAQTSGRATDTQYFGPGTRLTVL.

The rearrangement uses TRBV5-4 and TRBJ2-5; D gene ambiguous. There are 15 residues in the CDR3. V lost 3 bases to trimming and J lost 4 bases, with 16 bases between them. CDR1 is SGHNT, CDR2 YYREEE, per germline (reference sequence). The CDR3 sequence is CASSSLWSERETQYF. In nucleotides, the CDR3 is TGTGCCAGCAGCTCCCTCTGGTCGGAGAGAGAGACCCAGTACTTC.

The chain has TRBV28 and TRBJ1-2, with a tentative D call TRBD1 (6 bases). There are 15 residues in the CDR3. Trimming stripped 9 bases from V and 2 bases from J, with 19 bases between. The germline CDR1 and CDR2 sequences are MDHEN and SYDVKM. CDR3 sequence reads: CASLPQGAVNYGYTF. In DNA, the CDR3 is TGTGCCAGTCTCCCACAGGGTGCGGTCAACTATGGCTACACCTTC.

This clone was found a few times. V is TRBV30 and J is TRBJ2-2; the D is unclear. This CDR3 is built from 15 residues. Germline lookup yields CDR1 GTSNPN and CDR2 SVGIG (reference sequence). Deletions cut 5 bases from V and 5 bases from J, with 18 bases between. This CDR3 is CAWGRRSLLTGELFF. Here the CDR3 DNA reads TGTGCCTGGGGCCGGCGGTCGTTGCTGACCGGGGAGCTGTTTTTT.

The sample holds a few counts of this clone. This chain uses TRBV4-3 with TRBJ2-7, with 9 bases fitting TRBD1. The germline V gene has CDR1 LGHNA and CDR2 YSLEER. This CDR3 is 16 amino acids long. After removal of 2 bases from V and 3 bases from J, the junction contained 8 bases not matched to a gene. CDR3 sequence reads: CASSQPGTGSVYEQYF. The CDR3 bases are TGCGCCAGCAGCCAACCCGGGACAGGGTCGGTCTACGAGCAGTACTTC.

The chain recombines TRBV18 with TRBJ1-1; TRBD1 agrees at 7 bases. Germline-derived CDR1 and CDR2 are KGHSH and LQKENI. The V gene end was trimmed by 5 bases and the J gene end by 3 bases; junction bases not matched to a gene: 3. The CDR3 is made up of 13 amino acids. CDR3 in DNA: TGTGCCAGCTCATCAGGGACAGACACTGAAGCTTTCTTT. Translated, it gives CASSSGTDTEAFF.